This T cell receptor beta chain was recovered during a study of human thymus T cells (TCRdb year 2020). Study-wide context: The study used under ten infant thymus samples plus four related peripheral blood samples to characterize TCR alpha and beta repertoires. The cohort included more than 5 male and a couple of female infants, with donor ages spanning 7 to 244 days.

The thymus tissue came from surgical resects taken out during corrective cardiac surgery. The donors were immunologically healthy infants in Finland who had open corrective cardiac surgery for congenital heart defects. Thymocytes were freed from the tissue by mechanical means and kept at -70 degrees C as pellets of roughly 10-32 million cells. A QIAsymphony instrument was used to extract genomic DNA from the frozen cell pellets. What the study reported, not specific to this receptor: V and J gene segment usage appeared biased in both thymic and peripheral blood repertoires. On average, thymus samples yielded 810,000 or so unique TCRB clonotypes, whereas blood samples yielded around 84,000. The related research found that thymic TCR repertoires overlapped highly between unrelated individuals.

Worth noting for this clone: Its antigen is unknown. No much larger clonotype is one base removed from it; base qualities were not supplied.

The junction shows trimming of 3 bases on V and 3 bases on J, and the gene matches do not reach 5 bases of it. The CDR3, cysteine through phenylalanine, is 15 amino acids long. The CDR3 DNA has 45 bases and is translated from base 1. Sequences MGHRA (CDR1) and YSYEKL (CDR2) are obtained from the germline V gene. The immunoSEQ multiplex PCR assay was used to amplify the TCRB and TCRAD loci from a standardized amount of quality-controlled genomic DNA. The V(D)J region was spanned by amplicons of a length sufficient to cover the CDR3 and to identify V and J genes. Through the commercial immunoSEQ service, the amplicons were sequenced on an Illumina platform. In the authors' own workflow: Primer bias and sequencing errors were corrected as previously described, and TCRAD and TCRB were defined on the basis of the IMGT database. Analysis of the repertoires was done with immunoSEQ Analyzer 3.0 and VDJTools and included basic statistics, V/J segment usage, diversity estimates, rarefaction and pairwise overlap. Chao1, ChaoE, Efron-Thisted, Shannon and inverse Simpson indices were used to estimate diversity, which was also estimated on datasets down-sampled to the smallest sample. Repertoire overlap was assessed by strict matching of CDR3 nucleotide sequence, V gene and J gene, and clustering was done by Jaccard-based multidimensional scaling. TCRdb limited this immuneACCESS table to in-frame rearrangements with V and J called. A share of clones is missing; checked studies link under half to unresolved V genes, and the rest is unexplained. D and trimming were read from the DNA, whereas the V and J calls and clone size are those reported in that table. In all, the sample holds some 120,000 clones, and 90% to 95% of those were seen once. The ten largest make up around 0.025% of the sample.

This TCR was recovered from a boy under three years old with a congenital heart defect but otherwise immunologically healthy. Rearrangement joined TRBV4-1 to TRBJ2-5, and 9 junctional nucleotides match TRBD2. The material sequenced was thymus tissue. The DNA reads TGCGCCAGCAGCCAGGAGCGGGGGGCGGAAGAGACCCAGTACTTC. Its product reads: CASSQERGAEETQYF.